These T cell receptor beta chains were read from a single sample in a study of blood T cell repertoires in COVID-19. Repertoires were generated with immunoSEQ multiplex PCR, while TCRdb's copy carries only in-frame clones and drops some. The table shows fewer than 200,000 clones, with 65% to 90% occurring only once. Sample: PBMCs or T cells enriched from blood (not recorded which). The receptors derive from a woman in her fifties or sixties with acute COVID-19. The conserved cysteine and the conserved F or W are not part of the CDR3 here. Clone size is given for some rows only: seen once, a few or many times, or a class if the clone is expanded.

TRBJ2-2 | . | TRBV7-2 | ASPRTSGNTGELF
TRBJ1-3 | . | TRBV9 | ASSPDRLGNTIY
TRBJ2-7 | . | TRBV30 | AWSSVTGFYEQY
TRBJ1-2 | . | TRBV11-2 | ASSSRGALGGMGT
TRBJ2-2 | once | TRBV2 | ASSYLAGGPDTGELF
TRBJ2-2 | . | TRBV6-6 | ASSYLRGQSAGELF
TRBJ1-2 | . | TRBV19 | ASNVGQSRGYT
TRBJ2-7 | . | TRBV3-1/TRBV3-2 | ASHGGSYEQY
TRBJ2-4 | . | TRBV3-1/TRBV3-2 | ASSPGIENIQY
TRBJ1-2 | . | TRBV5-6 | ASSLVGAGYT
TRBJ2-1 | once | TRBV5-1 | ASSLGLGSTSNEQF
TRBJ1-6 | . | TRBV4-3 | ASSQDLGTENNSPLH
TRBJ1-6 | . | TRBV5-1 | ASSSRDSSAPNSPLH
TRBJ2-1 | . | TRBV11-3 | ASSRRGVGEQF
TRBJ1-2 | few | TRBV7-2 | ASSPQGQGSYGYT
TRBJ1-5 | once | TRBV30 | AWSARSNQPQH
TRBJ2-1 | . | TRBV29-1 | SVDGREGLDEQF
TRBJ1-2 | few | TRBV5-5 | ASSLGGTGLNYGYT
TRBJ1-2 | . | TRBV15 | ATSRRGSADNYGYT
TRBJ1-1 | . | TRBV24-1 | ATSDEPGTGPNTEAF
TRBJ1-4 | . | TRBV28 | ASSLDRAGEKLF
TRBJ1-5 | once | TRBV7-2 | ASSFQGNQPQH
TRBJ1-2 | . | TRBV12-3/TRBV12-4 | ASRVDTNYGYT
TRBJ2-3 | . | TRBV27 | ASSAGQVSTDTQY
TRBJ1-2 | once | TRBV19 | ASSTGTVVYGYT
TRBJ1-2 | . | TRBV3-1/TRBV3-2 | ASSQVPGTNYGYT
TRBJ1-5 | . | TRBV3-1/TRBV3-2 | ASSLGTDNQPQH
TRBJ1-2 | . | TRBV9 | ASSVAPGQGGDYGYT
TRBJ2-2 | once | TRBV19 | ASIVGGDTGELF
TRBJ2-2 | . | TRBV7-2 | ASSLKPLAGVF
TRBJ2-1 | once | TRBV7-9 | ASSPRTTSGTYNEQF
TRBJ1-6 | . | TRBV4-3 | ASSQEQVGGTGSPLH
TRBJ1-4 | . | TRBV6-5 | ASSPQGATNEKLF
TRBJ2-7 | . | TRBV29-1 | SVVLRDRQY
TRBJ2-3 | . | TRBV29-1 | SVEEMAALDTQY
TRBJ1-2 | few | TRBV24-1 | ATSDQYANYGYT
TRBJ2-1 | . | TRBV6-1 | ASSDRGPYNEQF
TRBJ1-3 | . | TRBV9 | ASSVDGSSGNTIY
TRBJ1-5 | . | TRBV6-5 | ASKQSNQPQH
TRBJ2-3 | few | TRBV11-3 | ASSSYRDADTQY
TRBJ1-1 | few | TRBV4-2 | ASSPNRLGNTEAF
TRBJ1-2 | . | TRBV10-3 | AISLQGARDGYT